These 31 T cell receptor beta chains share one sample of origin, sequenced in a study of blood T cell repertoires in COVID-19. Using immunoSEQ multiplex PCR, the repertoire was profiled, and TCRdb retains in-frame clones only, with some absent. The sample holds over 95,000 clones; around 81% are singletons and the top ten take 10%. Sequencing used peripheral blood. These receptors all come from a human donor in a cohort sampled during active COVID-19.

This chain joins TRBV3-1 (or the pseudogene TRBV3-2) and TRBJ2-2; 10 bases map to TRBD2. CDR1 LGHDT and CDR2 YNNKEL come from the germline V gene (reference sequence). V lost 4 bases, J lost 7 bases, and 15 bases stayed unmatched. The CDR3 loop spans 18 amino acids. The CDR3 coding sequence is TGTGCCAGCAGCCTACCAGGGGGCCTAGCGGGAGTGATCGGGGAGCTGTTTTTT. This encodes CASSLPGGLAGVIGELFF.

V and J are TRBV25-1 and TRBJ2-5; 8 positions agree with TRBD2. The CDR3 is 15 residues long. CDR1 is MGHDK and CDR2 is SYGVNS in the germline V gene. V trimming: 6 bases; J trimming: 2 bases; junction bases outside the gene matches: 8. CDR3 sequence reads: CASRGLAGFQETQYF. Written as DNA, the CDR3 is TGTGCCAGCAGGGGGCTAGCGGGCTTTCAAGAGACCCAGTACTTC.

V gene TRBV5-1 combines with J gene TRBJ2-7, with no clear D. CDR1 and CDR2 from the germline V gene are SGHRS and YFSETQ. Trimming took 0 bases from V and 1 from J, leaving 11 bases between them. The CDR3 totals 15 residues. The CDR3 region has the DNA TGCGCCAGCAGCTTGGCCCTCAGGCAGTCCTACGAGCAGTACTTC. Amino acid sequence: CASSLALRQSYEQYF.

The rearrangement uses TRBV30 and TRBJ1-4; D is unresolved. The CDR3 covers 16 residues. In germline, CDR1 is GTSNPN, CDR2 SVGIG (reference sequence). V dropped 4 bases and J dropped 0 bases, with 15 bases sitting between them. The chain's CDR3 is CAWKRSYVTTNEKLFF. The CDR3 DNA sequence: TGTGCCTGGAAACGGTCATATGTAACAACTAATGAAAAACTGTTTTTT.

The chain carries TRBV27 and TRBJ2-7; TRBD2 agrees at 8 bases. Per germline, CDR1 MNHEY and CDR2 SMNVEV (reference sequence). Trimming took 5 bases from V and 2 from J; bases not matched to a gene: 8. The CDR3 spans 15 residues. The CDR3 sequence is CASSPRLAGPYEQYF. The CDR3 DNA is TGTGCCAGCAGTCCCCGATTAGCGGGACCCTACGAGCAGTACTTC.

Only one count was recorded for this clone. V usage is TRBV25-1 and J usage is TRBJ2-7; TRBD1 agrees at 7 bases. Losses at the gene ends were 3 bases for V and 3 bases for J; bases not matched to a gene: 8. CDR1 and CDR2 (germline): MGHDK, SYGVNS. The CDR3 sequence is 15 residues long. CDR3 sequence (DNA): TGTGCCAGCAGTGATGCCGGGACAGTACACTACGAGCAGTACTTC. Residues: CASSDAGTVHYEQYF.

V is TRBV4-3 and J is TRBJ2-7; 9 positions match TRBD2. The V and J ends lost 2 bases and 4 bases, in that order; junction bases with no gene match: 3. Germline values: CDR1 LGHNA, CDR2 YSLEER. This CDR3 is built from 14 residues. The CDR3 nucleotides read TGCGCCAGCAGCCAACTAGCGGGATGGTACGAGCAGTACTTC. Amino acid sequence: CASSQLAGWYEQYF.

The chain couples TRBV29-1 to TRBJ2-5, with no clear D. The CDR3 has 12 residues. CDR1 is SQVTM and CDR2 is ANQGSEA in the germline V gene. V dropped 3 bases and J dropped 4 bases, with 9 bases sitting between them. CDR3 protein: CSVDLFGETQYF. The DNA of the CDR3 is TGCAGCGTTGATTTGTTCGGAGAGACCCAGTACTTC.

J is TRBJ1-4 and V is TRBV9, with TRBD1 as a possible D gene (6 bases). CDR3 size: 15 residues. With 0 bases removed from V and 2 bases from J, the gap between germline ends came to 8 bases. Germline CDR1 reads SGDLS; CDR2 reads YYNGEE. CDR3 DNA sequence: TGTGCCAGCAGCGTAGAGGGACACACTAATGAAAAACTGTTTTTT. Translating it yields CASSVEGHTNEKLFF.

The V gene is TRBV27, the J gene TRBJ2-7; 8 bases are a match to TRBD2. After removal of 4 bases from V and 1 base from J, the junction contained 9 bases not matched to a gene. The CDR3 is 16 residues long. Looked up from germline, CDR1 is MNHEY and CDR2 is SMNVEV (reference sequence). CDR3 loop: CASSSPLAGSSYEQYF. The DNA of the CDR3 is TGTGCCAGCAGTTCCCCGTTAGCGGGGTCATCCTACGAGCAGTACTTC.

The chain joins TRBV18 to TRBJ2-7; a weak D match, TRBD1 (6 bases). Germline assignment: CDR1 KGHSH and CDR2 LQKENI. The CDR3 loop spans 15 amino acids. V was cut by 0 bases and J by 0 bases, with 9 bases left in between. CDR3 protein: CASSPPDRFSYEQYF. As DNA, the CDR3 is TGTGCCAGCTCACCACCCGACAGGTTCTCCTACGAGCAGTACTTC.

V gene TRBV6-5 combines with J gene TRBJ1-2; 12 bases are a match to TRBD1. This CDR3 comprises 13 residues. The J segment lost 8 bases and the V segment lost 6 bases, leaving 4 bases of the junction unmatched. In germline, CDR1 is MNHEY, CDR2 SVGAGI. The CDR3 spells CASRAGTGGGYTF. The CDR3 bases are TGTGCCAGCAGGGCCGGGACAGGGGGCGGCTACACCTTC.

This rearrangement joins TRBV3-1 (or the pseudogene TRBV3-2) to TRBJ1-2; D remains unclear. Germline CDR1 and CDR2: LGHDT and YNNKEL (reference sequence). Trimming pared 0 bases from V and 8 bases from J, leaving 10 bases between. The CDR3 covers 13 residues. The CDR3 DNA is TGTGCCAGCAGCCAAGAAGCGGCGGGGGGCTACACCTTC. Translating it yields CASSQEAAGGYTF.

This chain links TRBV7-2 with TRBJ1-4, with D possibly TRBD1 on 6 matching bases. With 1 base removed from V and 8 bases from J, the gap between germline ends came to 14 bases. The CDR3 extends over 15 amino acids. Germline V gene sequence: CDR1 SGHTA, CDR2 FQGNSA. The DNA for the CDR3 is TGTGCCAGCAGCTTAGAGCAGGGGATGGGGGAAAAACTGTTTTTT. Protein sequence: CASSLEQGMGEKLFF.

This rearrangement joins TRBV18 to TRBJ1-1, with unresolved D. Trimming shortened V by 3 bases and J by 8 bases, and 19 bases separated the two germline ends. CDR3 length: 15 amino acids. Germline V gene data show CDR1 as KGHSH and CDR2 as LQKENI. CDR3 nucleotides: TGTGCCAGCTCACCTCCGGCGGCTCCGGGCGGGGAAGCTTTCTTT. Translation: CASSPPAAPGGEAFF.

The rearrangement links TRBV30 to TRBJ1-6, with 9 bases aligning to TRBD1. This CDR3 spans 17 amino acids. The V and J ends lost 2 bases and 0 bases, in that order; junction bases with no gene match: 5. Germline CDR1 and CDR2: GTSNPN and SVGIG (reference sequence). Here the CDR3 reads CAWSMSTGGSYNSPLHF. The CDR3 nucleotides are TGTGCCTGGAGTATGTCGACAGGGGGCTCCTATAATTCACCCCTCCACTTT.

Here the CDR3 DNA reads TGTGCCAGCAGCTCCAGGACAGGGAAGAACACTGAAGCTTTCTTT. Translation: CASSSRTGKNTEAFF. V usage is TRBV7-2 and J usage is TRBJ1-1; 8 bases line up with TRBD1. The germline CDR1 and CDR2 sequences are SGHTA and FQGNSA. The V gene end was trimmed by 4 bases and the J gene end by 1 base; junction bases not matched to a gene: 5. The CDR3 has 15 residues.

V and J are TRBV24-1 and TRBJ1-2; D perhaps matches TRBD1 (5 bases). Germline V gives CDR1 KGHDR, CDR2 SFDVKD. This CDR3 region has 16 residues. The V end lost 2 bases, the J end lost 2 bases, and 14 bases lay between the germline ends. The CDR3 nucleotides are TGTGCCACCAGTGATTCCGGACACCCCACAAACTATGGCTACACCTTC. This codes for CATSDSGHPTNYGYTF.

The genes are TRBV5-4 and TRBJ1-1; perhaps TRBD1 as D (6 bases). V gave up 0 bases and J gave up 0 bases, with 12 bases separating them. Germline V CDR1 and CDR2: SGHNT, YYREEE (reference sequence). CDR3 size: 16 residues. Written as DNA, the CDR3 is TGTGCCAGCAGCTTGGAGTTGGGGGCTCTGAACACTGAAGCTTTCTTT. It specifies CASSLELGALNTEAFF.

In its sample, this clone was seen once. The chain has TRBV7-2 and TRBJ1-1; no clear D. In germline, CDR1 is SGHTA, CDR2 FQGNSA. Trimming removed 3 bases at V and 1 base at J, with 15 bases between. The CDR3 is 16 amino acids. CDR3 residues: CASSFRGAGTNTEAFF. The CDR3 DNA reads TGTGCCAGCAGCTTTAGAGGCGCTGGAACGAACACTGAAGCTTTCTTT. Together with reference TRBV7-2 and TRBJ1-1, the CDR3 gives the full variable domain: GAGVSQSPSNKVTEKGKDVELRCDPISGHTALYWYRQSLGQGLEFLIYFQGNSAPDKSGLPSDRFSAERTGGSVSTLTIQRTQQEDSAVYLCASSFRGAGTNTEAFFGQGTRLTVV.

This chain uses TRBV13 with TRBJ1-1, with TRBD1 as a possible D gene (6 bases). Germline CDR1 reads PRHDT; CDR2 reads FYEKMQ (reference sequence). The CDR3 runs to 13 residues. The V and J ends lost 1 base and 11 bases respectively, with 14 bases between them. The CDR3 coding sequence is TGTGCCAGCAGCTTAGAGAACAGGGATGGGGCTTTCTTT. As protein: CASSLENRDGAFF. Using reference TRBV13 and TRBJ1-1 for the parts outside the CDR3, the full variable domain is AAGVIQSPRHLIKEKRETATLKCYPIPRHDTVYWYQQGPGQDPQFLISFYEKMQSDKGSIPDRFSAQQFSDYHSELNMSSLELGDSALYFCASSLENRDGAFFGQGTRLTVV.

This clone has just a few counts. The chain carries TRBV6-5 and TRBJ2-5; the match to TRBD2 covers 9 bases. V was clipped by 8 bases and J by 1 base; unmatched bases: 5. Germline CDR1 reads MNHEY; CDR2 reads SVGAGI. CDR3 length equals 14 residues. This chain's CDR3 is CASRRGGFQETQYF. The CDR3 DNA follows: TGTGCCAGCCGGCGGGGGGGCTTCCAAGAGACCCAGTACTTC.

This rearrangement joins TRBV5-6 to TRBJ1-2, with TRBD1 matching 9 bases. V shed 6 bases, J shed 3 bases, and the junction held 6 bases outside the gene matches. The CDR3 runs to 14 residues. Germline CDR1 and CDR2: SGHDT and YYEEEE. This chain's CDR3 is CASTPQGADYGYTF. DNA of the CDR3: TGTGCCAGCACCCCACAGGGGGCGGACTATGGCTACACCTTC.

This sequence joins TRBV28 and TRBJ2-7; 8 bases line up with TRBD1. The CDR3 spans 14 residues. The V and J ends lost 6 bases and 3 bases, in that order; junction bases with no gene match: 7. The germline gives CDR1 MDHEN, CDR2 SYDVKM. The CDR3 sequence is CASSPRTGIYEQYF. The CDR3 DNA reads as TGTGCCAGCAGCCCCCGGACAGGGATCTACGAGCAGTACTTC.

The V gene is TRBV5-4, the J gene TRBJ2-4; 10 bases align to TRBD1. Germline V gene sequence: CDR1 SGHNT, CDR2 YYREEE (reference sequence). With V trimmed by 3 bases and J by 7 bases, 7 bases remained unmatched. The CDR3 spans 15 residues. The CDR3 protein is CASSWGTGARNIQYF. The CDR3 coding sequence is TGTGCCAGCAGCTGGGGGACAGGGGCAAGGAACATTCAGTACTTC.

This clone was seen a single time. The CDR3 DNA reads as TGTGCCAGCAGTTACCAGCCGGGTTTTGCGAACACTGAAGCTTTCTTT. Residues: CASSYQPGFANTEAFF. The chain carries TRBV6-5 and TRBJ1-1; no clear D. CDR1 is MNHEY, CDR2 SVGAGI, per germline. The V and J ends lost 2 bases and 1 base respectively, with 14 bases between them. The CDR3 has 16 amino acids.

The chain uses TRBV4-1 and TRBJ2-7; 9 positions agree with TRBD2. V lost 4 bases and J lost 1; bases outside the gene matches: 5. The CDR3 is 15 residues long. Germline-derived CDR1 and CDR2 are MGHRA and YSYEKL. CDR3 sequence: CASSRSGSSSYEQYF. The CDR3 DNA is TGCGCCAGCAGCCGTAGCGGGAGCTCTTCCTACGAGCAGTACTTC.

This chain joins TRBV6-5 and TRBJ2-7; TRBD2 matches 7 bases. CDR3 length: 14 amino acids. The germline CDR1 and CDR2 sequences are MNHEY and SVGAGI. Trimming removed 6 bases from V and 3 bases from J; junction bases left unmatched: 8. CDR3 residues: CASRPGLTLYEQYF. The CDR3, as DNA: TGTGCCAGCAGACCGGGACTAACCCTCTACGAGCAGTACTTC.

V gene TRBV4-1 combines with J gene TRBJ1-2, with a weak D call TRBD1 (6 bases). The CDR3 consists of 15 residues. Germline V CDR1 and CDR2: MGHRA, YSYEKL. Between the trimmed V and J ends, which lost 4 bases and 2 bases, there was a span of 14 bases. Written as DNA, the CDR3 is TGCGCCAGCAGCCCGAACCCAGGGGCCAACTATGGCTACACCTTC. This sequence encodes CASSPNPGANYGYTF.

The rearrangement links TRBV5-1 to TRBJ2-5, with 11 bases aligning to TRBD2. Germline CDR1 and CDR2: SGHRS and YFSETQ. This CDR3 region has 15 residues. V gave up 4 bases and J gave up 4 bases; unmatched junction bases: 6. The CDR3 sequence: CASSTSGRGGETQYF. The DNA of the CDR3 is TGCGCCAGCAGCACTAGCGGGAGAGGAGGAGAGACCCAGTACTTC.

J is TRBJ2-2 and V is TRBV5-1; tentatively, D is TRBD2 (6 bases). This CDR3 contains 14 residues. CDR1 SGHRS and CDR2 YFSETQ come from the germline V gene. Trimming left V 6 bases short and J 4 bases short, with 13 bases between. As DNA, the CDR3 is TGCGCCAGCATGCTGGAGGGAGGCACCGGGGAGCTGTTTTTT. It is translated as CASMLEGGTGELFF.